The 6 T cell receptor beta chains in this list originate from one sample, sequenced in a study of blood T cell repertoires in COVID-19. Method: immunoSEQ multiplex PCR; TCRdb's copy keeps in-frame clones and lacks some. The sample contains about 320,000 clones, 85% of which appear only once. The sample consisted of PBMCs or T cells enriched from blood (not recorded which). These receptors originate from a woman between 25 and 40 years old who had been exposed to COVID-19.

The V and J genes are TRBV7-9 and TRBJ1-2; no definite D call. Germline CDR1 SEHNR, CDR2 FQNEAQ (reference sequence). This CDR3 contains 13 residues. The germline V and J ends were trimmed by 5 bases and 0 bases, with 7 bases remaining between them. In DNA, the CDR3 is TGTGCCAGCAGCCCATCGGCTAACTATGGCTACACCTTC. Translating gives CASSPSANYGYTF.

V usage is TRBV30 and J usage is TRBJ1-2; D remains ambiguous. V dropped 0 bases and J dropped 5 bases, with 7 bases sitting between them. Germline V gene sequence: CDR1 GTSNPN, CDR2 SVGIG (reference sequence). The CDR3 covers 12 residues. CDR3 region: CAWSVPGYGYTF. In DNA form, the CDR3 reads TGTGCCTGGAGTGTACCGGGTTATGGCTACACCTTC.

A few counts support this clone. The rearrangement uses TRBV27 and TRBJ1-2; 11 positions match TRBD1. V was pared by 4 bases and J by 6 bases, with 7 bases of the junction left unmatched. Germline CDR1 and CDR2: MNHEY and SMNVEV (reference sequence). The CDR3 sequence is 15 residues long. The CDR3 nucleotides read TGTGCCAGCAGTTGGGCCGGGACAGGGGGAAATGGCTACACCTTC. Its translation is CASSWAGTGGNGYTF.

The rearrangement links TRBV29-1 to TRBJ2-5; 7 bases are a match to TRBD1. Germline CDR1 reads SQVTM; CDR2 reads ANQGSEA. With 6 bases clipped from V and 2 bases from J, the junction kept 6 bases outside the gene matches. The CDR3 length is 13 residues. CDR3 protein: CSVAHRGQETQYF. CDR3 bases: TGCAGCGTCGCCCACAGGGGTCAAGAGACCCAGTACTTC.

The chain couples TRBV30 to TRBJ1-1; D ambiguous. Trimming pared 5 bases from V and 0 bases from J, leaving 10 bases between. Germline loops: CDR1 GTSNPN, CDR2 SVGIG (reference sequence). The CDR3 spans 13 residues. The DNA of the CDR3 is TGTGCCTGGGACAAACCAGTGAACACTGAAGCTTTCTTT. This gives the protein CAWDKPVNTEAFF. The full variable domain, its missing parts supplied by reference TRBV30 and TRBJ1-1, is SQTIHQWPATLVQPVGSPLSLECTVEGTSNPNLYWYRQAAGRGLQLLFYSVGIGQISSEVPQNLSASRPQDRQFILSSKKLLLSDSGFYLCAWDKPVNTEAFFGQGTRLTVV.

The chain couples TRBV5-4 to TRBJ2-7; D not resolved. Per germline, CDR1 SGHNT and CDR2 YYREEE (reference sequence). V lost 1 base to trimming and J lost 3 bases, with 5 bases between them. This CDR3 contains 12 residues. The CDR3 DNA reads TGTGCCAGCAGCTTGTCAGGCTACGAGCAGTACTTC. It encodes CASSLSGYEQYF.